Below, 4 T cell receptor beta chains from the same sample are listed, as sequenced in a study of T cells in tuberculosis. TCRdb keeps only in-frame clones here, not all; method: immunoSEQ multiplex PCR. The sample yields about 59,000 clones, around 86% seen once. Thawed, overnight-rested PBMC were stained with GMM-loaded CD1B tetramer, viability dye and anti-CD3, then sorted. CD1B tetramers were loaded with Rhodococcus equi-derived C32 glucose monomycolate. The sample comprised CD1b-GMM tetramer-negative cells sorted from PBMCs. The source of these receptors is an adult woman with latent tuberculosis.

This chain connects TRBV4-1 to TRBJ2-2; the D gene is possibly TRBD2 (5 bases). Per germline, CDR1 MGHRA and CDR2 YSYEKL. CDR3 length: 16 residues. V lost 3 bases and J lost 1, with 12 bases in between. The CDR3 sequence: CASSHVKLVNTGELFF. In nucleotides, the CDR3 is TGCGCCAGCAGCCATGTTAAACTAGTGAACACCGGGGAGCTGTTTTTT.

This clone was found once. The CDR3 loop is CASSLGAGTQYF. CDR3 DNA sequence: TGTGCCAGCAGCTTAGGCGCCGGTACGCAGTATTTT. The V call is TRBV7-2, the J call TRBJ2-3; D unresolved. Deletions cut 1 base from V and 8 bases from J, with 7 bases between. The V gene's germline CDR1 is SGHTA and CDR2 FQGNSA. CDR3 length equals 12 residues.

Here the CDR3 DNA reads TGTGCCAGCAGCCCCGACAGGGGGTTGGCGGGGGGGCCTGGCGGGGAGCTGTTTTTT. Its protein is CASSPDRGLAGGPGGELFF. The chain employs TRBV5-4 and TRBJ2-2; D possibly matches TRBD1 or TRBD2 (9 bases each). The CDR3 is 19 residues long. Per the germline V gene, CDR1 is SGHNT and CDR2 is YYREEE (reference sequence). Trimming pared 4 bases from V and 7 bases from J, leaving 29 bases between.

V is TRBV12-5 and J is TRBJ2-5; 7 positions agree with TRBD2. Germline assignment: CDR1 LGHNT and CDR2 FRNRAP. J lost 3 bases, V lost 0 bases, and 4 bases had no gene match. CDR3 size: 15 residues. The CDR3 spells CASGLVSGAKETQYF. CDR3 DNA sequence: TGTGCTAGTGGTTTGGTAAGCGGGGCTAAAGAGACCCAGTACTTC.